This TCR beta chain was sequenced for a study of radiation and T cells in renal cell carcinoma (dated by TCRdb to about 2020). In the study overall: TCR beta sequencing covered 50 to 55 samples in total, comprising some 25 tumors and 27 peripheral blood samples. The last blood draw occurred 4 weeks after radiation, at the same time as nephrectomy. Across all 53 samples, several million unique CDR3 nucleotide sequences encoding over 2.5 million unique CDR3 amino acid sequences were identified.

TCR beta libraries were generated from genomic DNA with the immunoSEQ kit, following the manufacturer's recommendations. For library preparation, a first multiplex PCR was performed with proprietary primers, followed by a second PCR in which unique barcodes were added, and bead cleanups were performed after each round. Each sample batch included a kit-provided positive control reaction and a negative control reaction. The final libraries underwent checking on an Agilent 4200 TapeStation D1000 ScreenTape, volumetric pooling, and quantification by qPCR. Sequencing was performed on an Illumina NextSeq500 with a MidOutput 150-cycle cartridge, and 156 Read1 and 15 Index1 cycles were run with kit custom primers. The pooled library was loaded at approximately 0.99 pM, and around 22% PhiX control was spiked in. In the source study's methods: Vendor-processed data were analyzed in R, and a clonotype was defined as all T cells sharing the same CDR3 nucleotide sequence. For clone abundance analyses, frequencies were normalized to the 10,000 most abundant clones per sample. Before analysis, public T cell clones were removed, and these numbered fewer than six per sample on average. Tumor-enriched clonotypes and baseline blood-enriched clonotypes were defined as those with an abundance difference of at least 32-fold between compartments. Clonotypes expanded or contracted between blood time points were identified with a beta-binomial differential abundance model. Tumor-blood repertoire similarity was measured with the Baroni-Urbani and Buser coefficient, and groups were compared using two-tailed Wilcoxon tests in R. In its TCRdb copy, this immuneACCESS table keeps in-frame sequences only and misses some clones. Where compared with another copy, unresolved V genes explain less than half of these, and the others have no known cause. V and J calls and clone size are as listed in that table; D and trimming were resolved from the DNA. Within this sample are approximately 170,000 clones, with about 85% of them counted one time only. The top ten constitute about 11% of the sample.

The germline V gene provides CDR1 WSHSY and CDR2 SAAADI. The germline V end is reduced by 10 bases and the J end by 5 bases; junction bases left unmatched: 5. There are 14 amino acids in the CDR3, from cysteine to phenylalanine inclusive. CDR3 DNA is the only sequence kept; it has 42 bases, read in frame from the first base. About this clone itself: This clone's antigen is unknown. The input lacks base qualities; no much larger clone sits a single base away.

What the authors observed across the whole study: Blood repertoire dynamics were not followed beyond 4 weeks after treatment. Because no pretreatment tumor biopsies were available, whether clonotypes were present in the tumor at baseline could not be determined. Top tumor clonotypes rose in blood from baseline to 2 weeks post-radiation, then contracted by 4 weeks, suggesting transient expansion of tumor-resident clones. Because the trial had a single-armed design, the trial could not examine how radiation dose or scheduling affected the TCR repertoire.

Explained via the paper, the time point label denotes: blood 4 weeks post-SBRT, at nephrectomy. The meaning of the sample's treatment or condition label: 15 Gy SBRT to primary tumor, nephrectomy 4 weeks later. The samples were drawn from a clinical trial, where primary renal cell carcinomas were treated with 15 Gy of stereotactic body radiation therapy and then removed by nephrectomy 4 weeks afterward. To follow tumor-enriched clonotypes, peripheral blood was collected serially from radiation-treated patients at baseline and again at 2 weeks and 4 weeks after SBRT. Renal cell carcinoma with clear cell pathology was present in all patients. The QIAamp DNA Blood Mini Kit (Qiagen) was used to prepare genomic DNA for TCR sequencing. Samples were included in the analyses only if all quality control checks were passed.

The specimen comprised blood, sampled from a patient whose treatment included radiotherapy and nephrectomy. The sequence derives from a woman aged 45-60 years with renal cell carcinoma. This receptor chain uses TRBV10-2 and TRBJ2-1, with TRBD2 matching 13 junction bases. The CDR3 region reads CATSGLAGDNEQFF. The bases read TGCGCCACCTCCGGACTAGCGGGGGACAATGAGCAGTTCTTC.